Following are 21 T cell receptor beta chains from one sample sequenced in a study of blood T cell repertoires in COVID-19. Clones were sequenced by immunoSEQ multiplex PCR, and TCRdb holds only the in-frame ones, with some missing. Altogether 110,000 to 150,000 clones are present, approximately 88% being singletons, with the ten largest covering under 7%. Sequences were obtained from PBMCs or T cells enriched from blood (not recorded which). These receptors were collected from a man between 35 and 55 years old with acute COVID-19.

The CDR3 DNA reads as TGTGCCAGCAGTTACCGATCCTCTAGCGGGAGCTACGAGCAGTACTTC. Translated, it gives CASSYRSSSGSYEQYF. The rearrangement links TRBV6-2 or TRBV6-3 to TRBJ2-7; 10 nucleotides agree with TRBD2. CDR1 MNHEY and CDR2 SVGEGT come from the germline V gene. The CDR3 has 16 amino acids. Losses at the gene ends were 2 bases for V and 3 bases for J; bases not matched to a gene: 7.

The chain links TRBV20-1 to TRBJ2-7; a possible D gene is TRBD1 (6 bases). Trimming shortened V by 5 bases and J by 3 bases, and 8 bases separated the two germline ends. CDR3 length: 11 residues. The germline CDR1 and CDR2 sequences are DFQATT and SNEGSKA (reference sequence). The CDR3 loop is CSAEDSYEQYF. The CDR3 region has the DNA TGCAGTGCTGAGGACAGCTACGAGCAGTACTTC.

The chain is built from TRBV5-6 and TRBJ2-3, with D maybe TRBD2 (6 bases). This CDR3 contains 13 residues. Trimming shortened V by 9 bases and J by 1 base, and 12 bases separated the two germline ends. Germline V gene sequence: CDR1 SGHDT, CDR2 YYEEEE. The chain's CDR3 is CATTGVGTDTQYF. CDR3 in DNA: TGTGCCACCACGGGGGTCGGCACAGATACGCAGTATTTT. Full variable domain (rest looked up from reference TRBV5-6 and TRBJ2-3): DAGVTQSPTHLIKTRGQQVTLRCSPKSGHDTVSWYQQALGQGPQFIFQYYEEEERQRGNFPDRFSGHQFPNYSSELNVNALLLGDSALYLCATTGVGTDTQYFGPGTRLTVL.

In DNA form, the CDR3 reads TGTGCCAGCAGTTCAAGCTCAAGAGCCAGGGCTGGCTACACCTTC. Its translation is CASSSSSRARAGYTF. The V gene is TRBV6-5, the J gene TRBJ1-2, with D perhaps TRBD1 (5 bases). Trimming stripped 4 bases from V and 7 bases from J, with 19 bases between. This CDR3 is built from 15 residues. CDR1 MNHEY and CDR2 SVGAGI come from the germline V gene.

The V gene is TRBV9, the J gene TRBJ2-3; 7 nucleotides match TRBD2. Unmatched junction bases numbered 16, after V lost 4 bases and J lost 5 bases. Germline lookup yields CDR1 SGDLS and CDR2 YYNGEE. The CDR3 runs to 17 residues. CDR3 in DNA: TGTGCCAGCAGCTACTCAGGGAGCGGGGCGTTCGGAGATACGCAGTATTTT. Translation: CASSYSGSGAFGDTQYF.

The count of this clone is one. The genes are TRBV21-1 and TRBJ1-3. TRBV21-1 is given as a pseudogene. The CDR3 contains 17 residues. The CDR3 protein is CASSKFEWFERVNTIYF. The CDR3 nucleotides are TGTGCCAGCAGCAAGTTTGAGTGGTTTGAGCGCGTAAACACCATATATTTT.

The rearrangement joins TRBV18 to TRBJ2-7, with D tentatively TRBD2 (5 bases). Germline assignment: CDR1 KGHSH and CDR2 LQKENI. CDR3 length: 13 amino acids. Trimming shortened V by 3 bases and J by 5 bases, and 11 bases separated the two germline ends. The CDR3 DNA follows: TGTGCCAGCTCACCGACGACGAGGGACGAGCAGTACTTC. Protein: CASSPTTRDEQYF.

The chain is built from TRBV23-1 and TRBJ2-6; perhaps TRBD1 as D (6 bases). TRBV23-1 is treated as an ORF (open reading frame) with a function not yet certain. The CDR3 extends over 17 amino acids. V lost 3 bases and J lost 0, with 12 bases in between. CDR3 sequence: CASSQRQASSGANVLTF. The CDR3 DNA is TGCGCCAGCAGTCAGAGACAGGCCAGCTCTGGGGCCAACGTCCTGACTTTC.

The rearrangement uses TRBV19 and TRBJ2-5, with D perhaps TRBD2 (6 bases). This CDR3 region has 15 residues. CDR1 and CDR2 from the germline V gene are LNHDA and SQIVND (reference sequence). The V end lost 5 bases, the J end lost 1 base, and 14 bases lay between the germline ends. For the CDR3, the DNA is TGTGCCAGTAGTTCGGGACTTCTAGTCCAAGAGACCCAGTACTTC. This encodes CASSSGLLVQETQYF.

The rearrangement uses TRBV10-2 and TRBJ1-4, with no clear D. The germline V gene encodes CDR1 WSHSY and CDR2 SAAADI. The CDR3 consists of 15 residues. V was shortened by 5 bases and J by 7 bases, with 17 bases between the two germline ends. The CDR3 protein is CASSRGLGSIEKLFF. CDR3 nucleotides: TGCGCCAGCAGTCGCGGGCTGGGGTCTATTGAAAAACTGTTTTTT.

The gene calls are TRBV7-6 and TRBJ1-2; 10 positions match TRBD1. With V trimmed by 5 bases and J by 8 bases, 11 bases remained unmatched. This CDR3 region has 15 residues. Germline CDR1 SGHVS, CDR2 FNYEAQ. CDR3 sequence reads: CASSTGTGELGGYTF. The CDR3 DNA follows: TGTGCCAGCAGCACCGGGACAGGGGAGTTAGGCGGCTACACCTTC.

This clone was picked up a small number of times. As DNA, the CDR3 is TGCGCCAGCAGCCTCACCTGGGGGGAGGGGGGCTACAATGAGCAGTTCTTC. It is translated as CASSLTWGEGGYNEQFF. V and J are TRBV4-1 and TRBJ2-1; tentative D call: TRBD2 (7 bases). The germline CDR1 and CDR2 sequences are MGHRA and YSYEKL. The CDR3 runs to 17 residues. Trimming cost V 4 bases and J 3 bases, with 19 bases left between them.

The genes are TRBV28 and TRBJ2-5, with a tentative D call TRBD1 (5 bases). CDR3 size: 16 residues. The germline gives CDR1 MDHEN, CDR2 SYDVKM. V lost 3 bases and J 2 bases, leaving 16 bases between the germline ends. The CDR3 sequence: CASSFRQTRPQETQYF. The CDR3 nucleotides are TGTGCCAGCAGTTTCCGACAGACAAGACCACAAGAGACCCAGTACTTC.

The chain employs TRBV7-8 and TRBJ1-1, with D unresolved. The V gene lost 6 bases and the J gene lost 11 bases, with 19 bases spanning the gap. CDR3 length equals 13 residues. Germline V gene data show CDR1 as SGHVS and CDR2 as FQNEAQ. The CDR3 loop is CASRGEAPQKAFF. In DNA, the CDR3 is TGTGCCAGCAGAGGAGAGGCACCCCAAAAGGCTTTCTTT. Full variable domain (missing parts from reference TRBV7-8 and TRBJ1-1): GAGVSQSPRYKVAKRGQDVALRCDPISGHVSLFWYQQALGQGPEFLTYFQNEAQLDKSGLPSDRFFAERPEGSVSTLKIQRTQQEDSAVYLCASRGEAPQKAFFGQGTRLTVV.

This chain uses TRBV3-1 (or the pseudogene TRBV3-2) with TRBJ1-1, with a possible D match to TRBD1 (6 bases). Trimming removed 1 base from V and 4 bases from J, with 19 bases in between. There are 17 residues in the CDR3. Germline V gene lookup returns CDR1 LGHDT and CDR2 YNNKEL (reference sequence). CDR3 sequence (DNA): TGTGCCAGCAGCCAAGGGCCCCGACAGGCCAAATTCACTGAAGCTTTCTTT. Encoded protein: CASSQGPRQAKFTEAFF.

The chain links TRBV10-2 to TRBJ1-3; TRBD1 matches 8 bases. The junction had 7 bases not matched to a gene; V was cut back by 8 bases and J by 1 base. Per the germline V gene, CDR1 is WSHSY and CDR2 is SAAADI. The CDR3 runs to 15 residues. The CDR3 spells CASARTGSSGNTIYF. DNA for the CDR3: TGCGCCAGCGCAAGGACAGGGTCGTCTGGAAACACCATATATTTT.

The gene calls are TRBV4-3 and TRBJ2-3; TRBD2 matches 7 bases. Per germline, CDR1 LGHNA and CDR2 YSLEER. The CDR3 extends over 12 amino acids. V lost 4 bases and J lost 8; bases outside the gene matches: 3. The CDR3 region is CASSRGGGTQYF. The CDR3 DNA reads TGCGCCAGCAGCCGCGGGGGTGGTACGCAGTATTTT.

In DNA, the CDR3 is TGTGCCAGTAGTATCAGACGGGAGAACACTGAAGCTTTCTTT. Translation gives CASSIRRENTEAFF. The rearrangement links TRBV19 to TRBJ1-1, with unresolved D. There are 14 residues in the CDR3. Looked up from germline, CDR1 is LNHDA and CDR2 is SQIVND (reference sequence). V lost 3 bases to trimming and J lost 1 base, with 9 bases between them.

This clone was found many times. The genes are TRBV6-5 and TRBJ1-4; D remains unclear. V was trimmed by 6 bases and J by 4 bases, leaving 15 bases between them. The germline V gene has CDR1 MNHEY and CDR2 SVGAGI. CDR3 length: 15 amino acids. CDR3: CASSLMYSRNEKLFF. The CDR3 DNA follows: TGTGCCAGCAGCCTGATGTACAGTCGTAATGAAAAACTGTTTTTT.

The CDR3 DNA reads as TGTGCCAGCAGCCTAACGACAGGCTATAGCAATCAGCCCCAGCATTTT. It encodes CASSLTTGYSNQPQHF. The rearrangement uses TRBV11-2 and TRBJ1-5, with TRBD1 as a possible D gene (6 bases). Germline lookup yields CDR1 SGHAT and CDR2 FQNNGV. This CDR3 contains 16 residues. V lost 5 bases and J 0 bases, leaving 14 bases between the germline ends.

J is TRBJ1-1 and V is TRBV5-4; unclear D gene. The CDR3 is 13 amino acids. Germline lookup yields CDR1 SGHNT and CDR2 YYREEE (reference sequence). V shed 2 bases and J shed 1 base, with 6 bases lying between them. The CDR3 sequence: CASSFVQNTEAFF. DNA for the CDR3: TGTGCCAGCAGCTTCGTACAGAACACTGAAGCTTTCTTT. Together with reference TRBV5-4 and TRBJ1-1, the CDR3 gives the full variable domain: ETGVTQSPTHLIKTRGQQVTLRCSSQSGHNTVSWYQQALGQGPQFIFQYYREEENGRGNFPPRFSGLQFPNYSSELNVNALELDDSALYLCASSFVQNTEAFFGQGTRLTVV.